The 18 T cell receptor beta chains given below trace back to one sample, sequenced in a study of CD8 T cell repertoires and HIV-1 epitope variants. Generated by immunoSEQ multiplex PCR, the TCRdb table keeps only in-frame clones and is missing some. Altogether 90,000 or so clones are present, 74% being singletons, with the ten largest covering about a quarter. Sequenced: uncultured baseline CD8+ T cells from peripheral blood mononuclear cells (PBMCs). Receptors originate from a male donor with HIV.

The genes are TRBV18 and TRBJ2-2, with D hard to call. In germline, CDR1 is KGHSH, CDR2 LQKENI. V was cut by 2 bases and J by 5 bases, with 6 bases left in between. The CDR3 extends over 13 amino acids. DNA of the CDR3: TGTGCCAGCTCACCAGTGGATACCGGGGAGCTGTTTTTT. Residues: CASSPVDTGELFF.

The chain has TRBV28 and TRBJ2-7, with D possibly being TRBD1 (6 bases). Looked up from germline, CDR1 is MDHEN and CDR2 is SYDVKM. V was pared by 5 bases and J by 0 bases, with 14 bases between. There are 15 residues in the CDR3. The CDR3 nucleotides read TGTGCCAGCAGTCCAGGGGTGATTACCTCCTACGAGCAGTACTTC. This gives the protein CASSPGVITSYEQYF.

The chain joins TRBV10-1 to TRBJ2-7; TRBD1 is a possible D gene (5 bases). Germline V gene data show CDR1 as WNHNN and CDR2 as SYGVQD (reference sequence). The length of the CDR3 is 16 residues. Trimming cost V 3 bases and J 5 bases, with 20 bases left between them. The CDR3 loop reads CASSDLIGQGDDEQYF. DNA of the CDR3: TGCGCCAGCAGTGATTTGATAGGGCAGGGCGACGACGAGCAGTACTTC.

The chain employs TRBV19 and TRBJ2-5; 8 bases agree with TRBD1. Germline loops: CDR1 LNHDA, CDR2 SQIVND (reference sequence). The V gene end was trimmed by 5 bases and the J gene end by 2 bases; junction bases not matched to a gene: 10. The CDR3 extends over 16 amino acids. The CDR3 loop is CASSVEGRGLQETQYF. The CDR3 bases are TGTGCCAGTAGTGTGGAGGGCAGGGGGCTACAAGAGACCCAGTACTTC.

The chain links TRBV18 to TRBJ1-5, with 10 bases fitting TRBD1. The CDR3 is 15 residues long. The trim removed 5 bases at V and 5 bases at J, leaving 6 bases unmatched. CDR1 is KGHSH, CDR2 LQKENI, per germline. CDR3: CASSMTGGRDQPQHF. The CDR3 DNA follows: TGTGCCAGCTCAATGACAGGGGGCAGGGATCAGCCCCAGCATTTT.

V is TRBV6-5 and J is TRBJ2-1; 11 nucleotides line up with TRBD2. Unmatched junction bases numbered 1, after V lost 6 bases and J lost 0 bases. Germline V gene sequence: CDR1 MNHEY, CDR2 SVGAGI. CDR3 length equals 15 residues. The CDR3, as DNA: TGTGCCAGCAGAGGACTAGCGGGCTCCTACAATGAGCAGTTCTTC. This codes for CASRGLAGSYNEQFF.

J is TRBJ2-7 and V is TRBV6-1; a weak D match, TRBD1 (5 bases). This CDR3 region has 15 residues. V was cut by 4 bases and J by 0 bases, with 13 bases left in between. Germline V gene data show CDR1 as MNHNS and CDR2 as SASEGT. The CDR3 protein is CASSGRQGSSYEQYF. The CDR3 DNA reads TGTGCCAGCAGTGGCAGGCAGGGAAGCTCCTACGAGCAGTACTTC.

The genes are TRBV5-4 and TRBJ1-1; 7 bases are a match to TRBD1. The CDR3 has 13 amino acids. Germline CDR1 reads SGHNT; CDR2 reads YYREEE (reference sequence). V shed 4 bases, J shed 1 base, and the junction held 1 base outside the gene matches. CDR3 nucleotide sequence: TGTGCCAGCAGCCGACAGGGGAACACTGAAGCTTTCTTT. As protein: CASSRQGNTEAFF.

The chain joins TRBV27 to TRBJ2-2; the match to TRBD2 covers 12 bases. V shed 5 bases and J 9 bases; nucleotides not matched to a gene: 13. Germline V gene sequence: CDR1 MNHEY, CDR2 SMNVEV (reference sequence). The CDR3 runs to 17 residues. The CDR3 spells CASSHSAGLAGVRELFF. DNA for the CDR3: TGTGCCAGCAGTCACTCCGCGGGACTAGCGGGTGTGAGGGAGCTGTTTTTT.

The chain joins TRBV5-4 to TRBJ2-3; TRBD2 matches at 8 bases. Trimming removed 0 bases from V and 1 base from J; junction bases left unmatched: 4. Germline V gives CDR1 SGHNT, CDR2 YYREEE (reference sequence). CDR3 length equals 16 residues. CDR3 in amino acids: CASSLGTGRGTDTQYF. As DNA, the CDR3 is TGTGCCAGCAGCTTGGGAACCGGGAGGGGCACAGATACGCAGTATTTT. Looking up the rest from reference TRBV5-4 and TRBJ2-3 gives the full variable domain: ETGVTQSPTHLIKTRGQQVTLRCSSQSGHNTVSWYQQALGQGPQFIFQYYREEENGRGNFPPRFSGLQFPNYSSELNVNALELDDSALYLCASSLGTGRGTDTQYFGPGTRLTVL.

The chain couples TRBV10-3 to TRBJ2-5, with 12 nucleotides matching TRBD1. The J segment lost 1 base and the V segment lost 3 bases, leaving 3 bases of the junction unmatched. The CDR3 totals 16 residues. Germline V CDR1 and CDR2: ENHRY, SYGVKD. This CDR3 reads CAISEGGQGAQETQYF. CDR3 DNA: TGTGCCATCAGTGAAGGGGGACAGGGGGCCCAAGAGACCCAGTACTTC.

The V call is TRBV13, the J call TRBJ1-5; D possibly corresponds to TRBD1 (5 bases). V was clipped by 0 bases and J by 7 bases, with 10 bases between them. Germline V gene data show CDR1 as PRHDT and CDR2 as FYEKMQ (reference sequence). The CDR3 covers 14 residues. CDR3 residues: CASSLGGGRQPQHF. CDR3 coding DNA: TGTGCCAGCAGCTTAGGCGGGGGTCGGCAGCCCCAGCATTTT.

The V and J genes are TRBV6-1 and TRBJ2-7; D remains ambiguous. The CDR3 is 12 amino acids. Trimming took 2 bases from V and 3 from J, leaving 5 bases between them. Germline CDR1 reads MNHNS; CDR2 reads SASEGT. Here the CDR3 DNA reads TGTGCCAGCAGTGAAAGGTACTACGAGCAGTACTTC. Translated, it gives CASSERYYEQYF.

The chain has TRBV2 and TRBJ2-7; no clear D. Germline CDR1 and CDR2: SNHLY and FYNNEI. This CDR3 has 12 residues. V lost 10 bases and J 1 base, leaving 11 bases between the germline ends. CDR3 in DNA: TGTGCCACTACGTCCCGGTCCTACGAGCAGTACTTC. This encodes CATTSRSYEQYF.

V usage is TRBV7-8 and J usage is TRBJ1-2; D is uncertain. CDR3 length equals 16 residues. Between the trimmed V and J ends, which lost 1 base and 0 bases, there was a span of 12 bases. Germline CDR1 SGHVS, CDR2 FQNEAQ. The CDR3 coding sequence is TGTGCCAGCAGCTTAGAAGGTGGAAACACTAACTATGGCTACACCTTC. As protein: CASSLEGGNTNYGYTF.

This clone was seen a handful of times. The chain uses TRBV28 and TRBJ1-2; D not certain. Germline assignment: CDR1 MDHEN and CDR2 SYDVKM. The CDR3 is 15 residues long. Trimming took 3 bases from V and 2 from J, leaving 13 bases between them. The CDR3 DNA follows: TGTGCCAGCAGTTTTGATCCGGCAGCCAACTATGGCTACACCTTC. It yields the protein CASSFDPAANYGYTF.

The chain uses TRBV28 and TRBJ1-1, with a tentative D call TRBD1 (5 bases). The CDR3 is 14 amino acids. CDR1 MDHEN and CDR2 SYDVKM come from the germline V gene. V was trimmed by 3 bases and J by 5 bases, leaving 13 bases between them. Here the CDR3 reads CASSLDLGETEAFF. DNA for the CDR3: TGTGCCAGCAGTTTGGACCTAGGGGAAACTGAAGCTTTCTTT.

This clone was seen a few times. The V gene is TRBV7-2, the J gene TRBJ2-7, with 9 bases identical to TRBD2. Germline loops: CDR1 SGHTA, CDR2 FQGNSA. The CDR3 loop spans 16 amino acids. The J segment lost 7 bases and the V segment lost 1 base, leaving 11 bases of the junction unmatched. Here the CDR3 DNA reads TGTGCCAGCAGCTTAGTTAGCGGGAGTCCTCCTAATGAGCAGTACTTC. Protein sequence: CASSLVSGSPPNEQYF.